These 14 T cell receptor beta chains were sequenced from one sample in a study of blood T cell repertoires in COVID-19. Libraries were prepared by immunoSEQ multiplex PCR; TCRdb keeps only in-frame clonotypes and omits some of them. Of over 100,000 clones detected, around 83% appear once; the ten largest clones hold less than 1.5%. Sequencing was performed on peripheral blood. All receptors come from a man aged 40-49 years with acute or convalescent COVID-19.

The chain joins TRBV18 to TRBJ1-3; D possibly corresponds to TRBD1 (5 bases). This CDR3 contains 13 residues. CDR1 is KGHSH, CDR2 LQKENI, per germline. Deletions cut 3 bases from V and 7 bases from J, with 10 bases between. CDR3 sequence (DNA): TGTGCCAGCTCACCCCGCAGGGCCAACACCATATATTTT. Its protein product is CASSPRRANTIYF. The full variable domain, completed using reference TRBV18 and TRBJ1-3, is NAGVMQNPRHLVRRRGQEARLRCSPMKGHSHVYWYRQLPEEGLKFMVYLQKENIIDESGMPKERFSAEFPKEGPSILRIQQVVRGDSAAYFCASSPRRANTIYFGEGSWLTVV.

This chain joins TRBV11-2 and TRBJ2-5; 8 bases fit TRBD2. From germline, CDR1 is SGHAT and CDR2 FQNNGV. V lost 6 bases, J lost 9 bases, and 12 bases stayed unmatched. This CDR3 is built from 14 residues. This chain's CDR3 is CASRPRAGGTPQYF. In DNA form, the CDR3 reads TGTGCCAGCAGGCCAAGGGCGGGAGGAACCCCCCAGTACTTC.

This clone has just one count. This chain uses TRBV29-1 with TRBJ1-1; D is uncertain. The CDR3 length is 12 residues. V was shortened by 4 bases and J by 0 bases, with 6 bases between the two germline ends. Per the germline V gene, CDR1 is SQVTM and CDR2 is ANQGSEA. This CDR3 is CSVGTVNTEAFF. CDR3 bases: TGCAGCGTTGGAACGGTGAACACTGAAGCTTTCTTT.

The chain combines TRBV18 with TRBJ1-1; weak D call: TRBD1 (6 bases). The CDR3 is 13 amino acids. Germline values: CDR1 KGHSH, CDR2 LQKENI. Trimming shortened V by 6 bases and J by 4 bases, and 12 bases separated the two germline ends. The CDR3 is CASSTTGTTEAFF. Here the CDR3 DNA reads TGTGCCAGCTCCACGACAGGAACCACTGAAGCTTTCTTT.

This rearrangement joins TRBV6-4 to TRBJ2-4; D possibly corresponds to TRBD2 (6 bases). The CDR3 spans 16 residues. Trimming removed 8 bases from V and 3 bases from J, with 20 bases in between. The germline V gene has CDR1 MRHNA and CDR2 SNTAGT. Here the CDR3 reads CASGRDEGGLKNIQYF. CDR3 nucleotides: TGTGCCAGCGGGCGGGATGAGGGCGGTCTCAAAAACATTCAGTACTTC.

A single count supports this clone. V is TRBV4-3 and J is TRBJ2-7; TRBD2 is a possible D gene (6 bases). CDR3 size: 16 residues. Trimming took 5 bases from V and 0 from J, leaving 17 bases between them. From germline, CDR1 is LGHNA and CDR2 YSLEER. The CDR3 here is CASSVHNGSPSYEQYF. As DNA, the CDR3 is TGCGCCAGCAGCGTTCATAACGGGAGTCCCTCCTACGAGCAGTACTTC.

The chain's CDR3 is CAISESQLATYEQYF. The CDR3 coding sequence is TGTGCCATCAGTGAAAGTCAACTAGCGACCTACGAGCAGTACTTC. The chain carries TRBV10-3 and TRBJ2-7; 7 nucleotides agree with TRBD2. The CDR3 is made up of 15 amino acids. The germline V gene encodes CDR1 ENHRY and CDR2 SYGVKD. Trimming removed 3 bases from V and 2 bases from J; junction bases left unmatched: 7.

This clone was picked up one time. The rearrangement joins TRBV6-2 or TRBV6-3 to TRBJ1-3, with 7 nucleotides matching TRBD1. CDR1 is MNHEY, CDR2 SVGEGT, per germline. Trimming cost V 6 bases and J 2 bases; bases outside gene matches: 1. This CDR3 contains 13 residues. CDR3 region: CASSDRAGNTIYF. In DNA, the CDR3 is TGTGCCAGCAGCGACAGGGCTGGAAACACCATATATTTT.

The chain combines TRBV15 with TRBJ1-3; D gene unclear. Germline loops: CDR1 LNHNV, CDR2 YYDKDF (reference sequence). Trimming took off 1 base at V and 4 bases at J, with 8 bases between the two ends. The CDR3 covers 14 residues. The chain's CDR3 is CATSRAGVGNTIYF. The CDR3 DNA reads TGTGCCACCAGCAGAGCAGGTGTGGGAAACACCATATATTTT.

The gene calls are TRBV5-1 and TRBJ2-3; the match to TRBD2 covers 7 bases. This CDR3 spans 12 amino acids. With V trimmed by 0 bases and J by 13 bases, 5 bases remained unmatched. Germline CDR1 is SGHRS and CDR2 is YFSETQ. For the CDR3, the DNA is TGCGCCAGCAGCTTGGGGGAGGGCCGTAAGTATTTT. It encodes CASSLGEGRKYF. Full variable domain (missing parts from reference TRBV5-1 and TRBJ2-3): KAGVTQTPRYLIKTRGQQVTLSCSPISGHRSVSWYQQTPGQGLQFLFEYFSETQRNKGNFPGRFSGRQFSNSRSEMNVSTLELGDSALYLCASSLGEGRKYFGPGTRLTVL.

This chain uses TRBV5-6 with TRBJ2-3; 12 bases fit TRBD2. From germline, CDR1 is SGHDT and CDR2 YYEEEE. The CDR3 is made up of 19 amino acids. Trimming at V came to 3 bases and at J to 0 bases, leaving 11 bases not matched to a gene. DNA of the CDR3: TGTGCCAGCAGCTCCCCGGGACTAGCGGGCGACTCTAGCACAGATACGCAGTATTTT. This encodes CASSSPGLAGDSSTDTQYF.

The chain combines TRBV18 with TRBJ2-1; D perhaps matches TRBD1 (7 bases). The V and J ends lost 3 bases and 6 bases respectively, with 18 bases between them. From germline, CDR1 is KGHSH and CDR2 LQKENI. The CDR3 length is 16 residues. This chain's CDR3 is CASSPAGPRGVNEQFF. DNA for the CDR3: TGTGCCAGCTCACCGGCAGGGCCCAGGGGGGTCAATGAGCAGTTCTTC.

The CDR3 coding sequence is TGTGCCAGCAGTCTCGGGACAGGGCTGGGGGAGACCCAGTACTTC. Protein product: CASSLGTGLGETQYF. The chain recombines TRBV6-2 or TRBV6-3 with TRBJ2-5; 9 nucleotides align to TRBD1. V was pared by 5 bases and J by 5 bases, with 9 bases of the junction left unmatched. This CDR3 contains 15 residues. Germline V gene data show CDR1 as MNHEY and CDR2 as SVGEGT.

The V call is TRBV10-3, the J call TRBJ1-4; the D gene is possibly TRBD1 (5 bases). The CDR3 runs to 14 residues. Germline assignment: CDR1 ENHRY and CDR2 SYGVKD. V was trimmed by 10 bases and J by 0 bases, leaving 12 bases between them. CDR3 in amino acids: CATGRGATNEKLFF. Here the CDR3 DNA reads TGTGCCACCGGGAGGGGCGCAACTAATGAAAAACTGTTTTTT.